What follows is one T cell receptor (beta chain) and its context. Its antigen is not identified. Use of 60 Vbeta and 13 Jbeta primers characterized the PCR. Clones were read by immunoSEQ multiplex PCR, and TCRdb kept only the in-frame ones, dropping some. The repertoire consists of more than 150,000 clones, with around 85% occurring once and the leading ten covering 3.5% to 4%. This sample was included in a study of cytomegalovirus exposure and HLA in healthy donors. Notes on the study in general: Cytomegalovirus-associated status was assigned to some 180 TCR beta chains.

The CDR3 is made up of 14 amino acids. Germline values: CDR1 MDHEN, CDR2 SYDVKM. Losses at the gene ends were 8 bases for V and 3 bases for J; bases not matched to a gene: 9. V usage is TRBV28 and J usage is TRBJ2-7, with 8 bases that match TRBD1. This clonotype was sampled from a man between 50 and 59 years old in good health and CMV-seronegative. Input material: PBMCs. The CDR3 DNA reads TGTGCCAGCCTCCCGATGGGACAGGACTACGAGCAGTACTTC. Amino acid sequence: CASLPMGQDYEQYF.